The clone carrying this T cell receptor (beta chain) was found once. Antigen unknown. Naive CD8 cells, CD45RO-negative and positively selected for CCR7, excluded terminally differentiated effector memory CD45RA+ cells. The sample originates from a study of shared clonotypes between healthy human individuals. CDR3 length: 16 residues. V was pared by 1 base and J by 1 base, with 4 bases of the junction left unmatched. Germline CDR1 and CDR2: MNHNS and SASEGT. Points from the study as a whole: Sorted-subset sequencing, rarefaction showed, was incomplete despite large depth. Generation probabilities were higher for clonotypes shared across all four sorted-subset donors than for unshared ones.

Using 200 ng DNA, 25,000 to 35,000 T cell genomes, the sorted-subset replicate PCRs were run. Measured with immunoSEQ multiplex PCR; TCRdb has only the in-frame clones, and not every one. Found here are approximately 720,000 clones, around 90% of them singletons; the top ten hold 24%. Sequenced: naive CD8+ T cells sorted from blood. V is TRBV6-1 and J is TRBJ1-5, with TRBD1 matching 7 bases. The clonotype comes from a man aged 25 to 40 in good health. The CDR3 DNA sequence: TGTGCCAGCAGTGAAGACAGGGGTGGCAGCAATCAGCCCCAGCATTTT. Translated: CASSEDRGGSNQPQHF.